This TCR beta chain is from a study of blood T cells in healthy people across ages. Every participating donor contributed about 10 milliliters of peripheral blood through a draw. With a J-beta primer mix and a sample-barcoded 5' primer, a second PCR ran about 7 to 11 cycles. Template switching added a 12-random-nucleotide identifier to every cDNA molecule. TCRdb ran MiXCR on the 5' RACE reads and lists one entry per CDR3 protein. The profile shows about 580,000 distinct CDR3 sequences, 45% to 55% of them singletons. Trimming left V 4 bases short and J 4 bases short, with 10 bases between. The CDR3 runs to 13 residues. Germline V CDR1 and CDR2: LGHNA, YSLEER.

The chain combines TRBV4-3 with TRBJ1-2; perhaps TRBD1 as D (5 bases). The sequencing sample was made of blood. The clonotype originates from a man older than 75 in good health. As DNA, the CDR3 is TGCGCCAGCAGCCCGGACAAGGGCTATGGCTACACCTTC. Translating gives CASSPDKGYGYTF.